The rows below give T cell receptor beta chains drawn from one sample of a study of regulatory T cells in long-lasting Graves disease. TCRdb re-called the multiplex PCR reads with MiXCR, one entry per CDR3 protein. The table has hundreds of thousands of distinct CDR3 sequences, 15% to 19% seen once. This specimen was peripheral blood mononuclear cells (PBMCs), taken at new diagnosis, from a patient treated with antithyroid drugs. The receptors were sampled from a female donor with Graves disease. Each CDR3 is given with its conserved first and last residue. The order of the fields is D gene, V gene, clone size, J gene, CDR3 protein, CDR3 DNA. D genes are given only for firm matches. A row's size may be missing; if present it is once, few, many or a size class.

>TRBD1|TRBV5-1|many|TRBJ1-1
CASSRGAGGKTEAFF
TGCGCCAGCAGCCGGGGGGCAGGGGGCAAAACTGAAGCTTTCTTT
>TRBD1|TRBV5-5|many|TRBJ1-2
CASSRQGRRSYGYTF
TGTGCCAGCAGCCGACAGGGTCGGCGTAGCTATGGCTACACCTTC
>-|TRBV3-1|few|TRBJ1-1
CASSQEGRYTEAFF
TGTGCCAGCAGCCAAGAGGGGCGTTACACTGAAGCTTTCTTT
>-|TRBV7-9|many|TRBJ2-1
CASSPSGGVYNEQFF
TGTGCCAGCAGCCCATCAGGTGGGGTATACAATGAGCAGTTCTTC
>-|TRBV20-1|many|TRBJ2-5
CSAREWMAGKETQYF
TGCAGTGCTAGAGAATGGATGGCCGGCAAAGAGACCCAGTACTTC
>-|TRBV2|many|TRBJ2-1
CASRLSGNEQFF
TGTGCCAGCAGACTTAGTGGCAATGAGCAGTTCTTC
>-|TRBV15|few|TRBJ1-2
CATSDPGLNAGYTF
TGTGCCACCAGCGACCCGGGACTCAATGCTGGCTACACCTTC
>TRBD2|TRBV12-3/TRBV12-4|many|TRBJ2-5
CASSFSTSGSEETQYF
TGTGCCAGCAGTTTTTCAACTAGCGGGAGTGAAGAGACCCAGTACTTC
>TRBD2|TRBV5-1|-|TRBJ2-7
CASSPTSGRRVVEQYF
TGTGCCAGCAGCCCCACTAGCGGGAGAAGGGTAGTCGAGCAGTACTTC
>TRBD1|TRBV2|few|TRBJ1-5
CASSVPGGDNQPQHF
TGTGCCAGCAGTGTTCCAGGGGGTGACAATCAGCCCCAGCATTTT
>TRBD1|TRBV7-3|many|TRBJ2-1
CASSLVTGRDEQFF
TGTGCCAGCAGCTTGGTGACAGGGCGTGATGAGCAGTTCTTC
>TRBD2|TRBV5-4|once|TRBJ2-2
CASSLADLNTGELFF
TGTGCCAGCAGCCTAGCGGACCTGAACACCGGGGAGCTGTTTTTT
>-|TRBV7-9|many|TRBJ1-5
CASSLVSGRVSQPQHF
TGTGCCAGCAGCTTAGTTTCGGGGAGGGTATCTCAGCCCCAGCATTTT
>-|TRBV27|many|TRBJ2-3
CASNSGGSQYF
TGTGCCAGCAACTCAGGGGGGTCGCAGTATTTT
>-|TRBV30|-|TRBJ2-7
CAWSRGDSSYEQYF
TGTGCCTGGAGTAGGGGGGACTCCTCCTACGAGCAGTACTTC
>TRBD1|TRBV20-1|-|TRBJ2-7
CSARDARDRTYEQYF
TGCAGTGCTAGAGACGCCCGGGACAGGACCTACGAGCAGTACTTC
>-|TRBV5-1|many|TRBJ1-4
CASSLRREEKLFF
TGCGCCAGCAGCTTGCGCCGAGAGGAAAAACTGTTTTTT
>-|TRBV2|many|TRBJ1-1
CASHRLGAFF
TGTGCCAGCCACCGGCTCGGGGCTTTCTTT
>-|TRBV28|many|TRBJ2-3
CASSPPGTLTMDTQYF
TGTGCCAGCAGTCCCCCCGGGACCCTTACGATGGATACGCAGTATTTT
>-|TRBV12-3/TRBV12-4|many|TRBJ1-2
CASSPMSGYTF
TGTGCCAGCAGTCCTATGTCCGGCTACACCTTC
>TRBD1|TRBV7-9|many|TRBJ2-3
CASSAVDWTGSPTDTQYF
TGTGCCAGCAGCGCAGTCGACTGGACAGGGAGTCCCACAGATACGCAGTATTTT
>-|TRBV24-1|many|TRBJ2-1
CATSGPGSSYNEQFF
TGTGCCACCAGTGGTCCCGGGAGCTCCTACAATGAGCAGTTCTTC
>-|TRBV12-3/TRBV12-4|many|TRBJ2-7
CASSPFLPGAQHEQYF
TGTGCCAGCAGTCCCTTTCTCCCGGGAGCCCAGCACGAGCAGTACTTC
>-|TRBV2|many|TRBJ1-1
CASRRQSDTEAFF
TGTGCCAGCAGGAGACAGAGTGACACTGAAGCTTTCTTT
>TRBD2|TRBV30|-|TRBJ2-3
CAWSVLNGLAGGPRDTQYF
TGTGCCTGGAGTGTACTCAACGGACTAGCGGGAGGGCCGAGAGATACGCAGTATTTT
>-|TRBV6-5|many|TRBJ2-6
CASSYEVGSSGANVLTF
TGTGCCAGCAGTTACGAAGTCGGTTCCTCTGGGGCCAACGTCCTGACTTTC
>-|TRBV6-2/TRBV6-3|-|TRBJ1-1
CASRRGTTTEAFF
TGTGCCAGCAGACGGGGGACAACCACTGAAGCTTTCTTT
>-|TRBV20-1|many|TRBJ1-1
CSARYRDGTEAFF
TGCAGTGCTAGATACAGGGACGGCACTGAAGCTTTCTTT
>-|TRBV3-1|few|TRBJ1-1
CASSHPGGTETFF
TGTGCCAGCAGCCACCCCGGGGGGACGGAAACTTTCTTT
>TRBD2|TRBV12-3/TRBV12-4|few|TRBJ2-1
CASWGGDNNEQFF
TGTGCCAGCTGGGGGGGGGATAACAATGAGCAGTTCTTC
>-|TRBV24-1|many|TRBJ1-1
CATSDPWGEAFF
TGTGCCACCAGTGATCCCTGGGGTGAAGCTTTCTTT
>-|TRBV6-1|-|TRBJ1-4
CASSNRLGNEKLFF
TGTGCCAGCAGTAACAGGCTGGGTAATGAAAAACTGTTTTTT
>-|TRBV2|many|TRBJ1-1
CASSFTRREAFF
TGTGCCAGCAGTTTTACACGGAGGGAAGCTTTCTTT
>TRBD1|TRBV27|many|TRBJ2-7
CASGTGGPTYEQYF
TGTGCCAGCGGAACAGGGGGACCCACCTACGAGCAGTACTTC
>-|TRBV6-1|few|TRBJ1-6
CASRGGGSGSSPLHF
TGTGCCAGCCGGGGAGGGGGGAGTGGAAGTTCACCCCTCCACTTT
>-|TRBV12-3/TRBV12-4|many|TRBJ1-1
CASSLLRPGSSEAFF
TGTGCCAGCAGCCTCCTCAGACCCGGTTCGTCCGAAGCTTTCTTT
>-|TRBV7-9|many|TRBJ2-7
CASSSDNYEQYF
TGTGCCAGCAGCTCCGACAACTACGAGCAGTACTTC
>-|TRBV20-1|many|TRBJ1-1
CSANLDRNTEAFF
TGCAGTGCAAATCTAGACAGGAACACTGAAGCTTTCTTT
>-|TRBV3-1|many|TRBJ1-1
CASSQDWGGTEAFF
TGTGCCAGCAGCCAAGACTGGGGGGGCACTGAAGCTTTCTTT
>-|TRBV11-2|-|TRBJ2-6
CASSLDLSLGANVLTF
TGTGCCAGCAGCTTAGATTTAAGCTTAGGAGCCAACGTCCTGACTTTC
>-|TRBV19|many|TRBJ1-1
CASINQNTEAFF
TGTGCCAGCATAAACCAGAACACTGAAGCTTTCTTT
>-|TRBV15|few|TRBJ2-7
CATSRAGVPHEQYF
TGTGCCACCAGCAGGGCAGGGGTGCCGCACGAGCAGTACTTC
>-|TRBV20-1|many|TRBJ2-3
CSARDRQIGTQYF
TGCAGTGCTAGAGACCGACAGATAGGGACGCAGTATTTT
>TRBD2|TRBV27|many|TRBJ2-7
CASSSQGTSGNYEQYF
TGTGCCAGCAGTTCCCAAGGGACTAGCGGGAACTACGAGCAGTACTTC
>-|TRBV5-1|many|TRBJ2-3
CASSLPFWLVTDTQYF
TGCGCCAGCAGCTTGCCTTTCTGGTTGGTGACAGATACGCAGTATTTT
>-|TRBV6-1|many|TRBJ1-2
CASSYLTHGGYTF
TGTGCCAGCAGCTACCTCACGCACGGAGGCTACACCTTC
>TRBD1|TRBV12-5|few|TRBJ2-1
CASGFPGQVANEQFF
TGTGCTAGTGGTTTCCCTGGACAGGTCGCCAATGAGCAGTTCTTC
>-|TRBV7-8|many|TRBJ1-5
CASSLAVRPSNQPQHF
TGTGCCAGCAGCTTAGCGGTTCGGCCTAGCAATCAGCCCCAGCATTTT
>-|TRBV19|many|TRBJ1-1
CASSEAGGNTEAFF
TGTGCCAGTAGTGAGGCCGGGGGCAACACTGAAGCTTTCTTT
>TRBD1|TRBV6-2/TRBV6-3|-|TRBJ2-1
CASSSLTGRNEQFF
TGTGCCAGCAGTTCCCTGACAGGGCGCAATGAGCAGTTCTTC
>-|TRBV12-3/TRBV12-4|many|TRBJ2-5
CASTTDRGETQYF
TGTGCCAGCACCACCGATAGGGGGGAGACCCAGTACTTC
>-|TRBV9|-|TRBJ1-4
CASSGNNEKLFF
TGTGCCAGCAGCGGAAATAATGAAAAACTGTTTTTT
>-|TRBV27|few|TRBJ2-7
CASRGETYEQYF
TGTGCCAGCAGAGGGGAGACCTACGAGCAGTACTTC
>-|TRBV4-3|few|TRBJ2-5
CASSQGLRGQETQYF
TGCGCCAGCAGCCAAGGGTTGAGGGGCCAAGAGACCCAGTACTTC
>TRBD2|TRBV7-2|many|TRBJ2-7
CASSPRGGAVFHEQYF
TGTGCCAGCAGCCCCCGGGGGGGCGCCGTTTTCCACGAGCAGTACTTC
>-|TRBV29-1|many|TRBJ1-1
CSVPNIPGRTEAFF
TGCAGCGTCCCCAACATACCTGGGCGGACTGAAGCTTTCTTT